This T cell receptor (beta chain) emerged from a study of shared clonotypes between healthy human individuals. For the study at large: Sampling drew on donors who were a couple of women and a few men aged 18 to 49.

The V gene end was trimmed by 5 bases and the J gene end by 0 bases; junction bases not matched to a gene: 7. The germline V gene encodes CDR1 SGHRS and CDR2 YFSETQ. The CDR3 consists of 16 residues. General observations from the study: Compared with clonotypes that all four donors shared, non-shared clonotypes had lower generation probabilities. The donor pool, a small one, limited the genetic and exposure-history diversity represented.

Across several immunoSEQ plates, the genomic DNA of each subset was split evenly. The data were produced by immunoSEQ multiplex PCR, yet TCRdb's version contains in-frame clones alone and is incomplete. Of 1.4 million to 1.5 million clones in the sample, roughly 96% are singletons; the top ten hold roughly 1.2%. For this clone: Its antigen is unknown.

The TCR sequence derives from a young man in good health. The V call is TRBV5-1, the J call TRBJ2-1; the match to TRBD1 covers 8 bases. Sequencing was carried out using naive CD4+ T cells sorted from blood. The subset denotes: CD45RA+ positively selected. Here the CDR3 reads CASSKPQGASYNEQFF. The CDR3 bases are TGCGCCAGCAGTAAACCTCAGGGGGCCTCCTACAATGAGCAGTTCTTC. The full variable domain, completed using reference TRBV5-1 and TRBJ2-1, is KAGVTQTPRYLIKTRGQQVTLSCSPISGHRSVSWYQQTPGQGLQFLFEYFSETQRNKGNFPGRFSGRQFSNSRSEMNVSTLELGDSALYLCASSKPQGASYNEQFFGPGTRLTVL.